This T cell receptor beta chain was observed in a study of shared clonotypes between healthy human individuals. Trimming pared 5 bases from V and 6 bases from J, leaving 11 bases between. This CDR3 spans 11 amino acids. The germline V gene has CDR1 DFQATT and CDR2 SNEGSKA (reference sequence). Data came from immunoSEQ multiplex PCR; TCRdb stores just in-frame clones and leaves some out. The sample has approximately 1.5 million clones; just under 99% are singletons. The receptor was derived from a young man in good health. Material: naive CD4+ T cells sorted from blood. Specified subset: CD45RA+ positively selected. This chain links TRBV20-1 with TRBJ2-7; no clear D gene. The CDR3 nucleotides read TGCAGTGCTCGTAGGGATGTCGAGCAGTACTTC. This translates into CSARRDVEQYF.